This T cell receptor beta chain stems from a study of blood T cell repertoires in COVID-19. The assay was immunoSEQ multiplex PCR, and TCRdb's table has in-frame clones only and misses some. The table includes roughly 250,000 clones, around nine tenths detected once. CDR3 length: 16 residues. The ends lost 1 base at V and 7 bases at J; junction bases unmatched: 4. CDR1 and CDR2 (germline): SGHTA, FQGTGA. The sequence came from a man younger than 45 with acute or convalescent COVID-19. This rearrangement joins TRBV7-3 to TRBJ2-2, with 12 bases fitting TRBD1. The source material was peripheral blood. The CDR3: CASSLMGQGAFGELFF. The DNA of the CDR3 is TGTGCCAGCAGCTTAATGGGACAGGGGGCTTTCGGGGAGCTGTTTTTT.